This is a list of T cell receptor beta chains from one sample in a study of T cell responses to AZD1222 COVID-19 vaccine. TCRdb's copy holds only in-frame clones and misses some; the assay was immunoSEQ multiplex PCR. The sample yields tens of thousands of clones, approximately 90% seen once. This material consisted of peripheral blood, taken on day 0 of AZD1222 vaccination. These receptors were taken from an adult in good health. The CDR3 runs from the conserved cysteine through the conserved F or W. The order of the fields is J gene, clone size, D gene, V gene, CDR3 protein, CDR3 DNA. A D gene is named only where the DNA matches it firmly. The size of a clone is reported for some rows only, either as once, few or many, or as a class for expanded clones.

TRBJ1-1 . . TRBV5-6 CASSLLNTEAFF TGTGCCAGCAGCTTACTGAACACTGAAGCTTTCTTT
TRBJ1-1 . . TRBV6-5 CASSYSSAGTEAFF TGTGCCAGCAGTTACTCGTCGGCGGGGACTGAAGCTTTCTTT
TRBJ2-7 . . TRBV7-9 CASSLLGAPSYEQYF TGTGCCAGCAGCCTCCTCGGGGCCCCATCCTACGAGCAGTACTTC
TRBJ2-5 . TRBD2 TRBV3-1/TRBV3-2 CASSQNLAGKETQYF TGTGCCAGCAGCCAGAATCTAGCGGGGAAAGAGACCCAGTACTTC
TRBJ1-1 . TRBD1 TRBV2 CASNRQGTEAFF TGTGCCAGCAATCGACAGGGAACTGAAGCTTTCTTT
TRBJ1-2 . . TRBV19 CASSIGGTENYGYTF TGTGCCAGTAGTATAGGCGGGACCGAGAACTATGGCTACACCTTC
TRBJ1-2 few . TRBV18 CASLGTGSDGNGYTF TGTGCCAGCCTGGGAACAGGGAGCGATGGGAATGGCTACACCTTC
TRBJ2-1 . . TRBV5-5 CASSLGQGLGEQFF TGTGCCAGCAGCCTGGGCCAGGGGCTCGGGGAGCAGTTCTTC
TRBJ1-1 . . TRBV4-1 CASSPGTSEAFF TGCGCCAGCAGCCCTGGGACCTCTGAAGCTTTCTTT
TRBJ2-2 . TRBD2 TRBV9 CASSGPGLVNTGELFF TGTGCCAGCAGCGGACCGGGACTAGTAAACACCGGGGAGCTGTTTTTT
TRBJ2-1 . . TRBV6-1 CASSDRGGSYNEQFF TGTGCCAGCAGCGACCGCGGTGGCTCCTACAATGAGCAGTTCTTC
TRBJ2-1 . TRBD1 TRBV7-9 CATGPRGQIYNEQFF TGTGCCACCGGTCCCAGGGGGCAAATCTACAATGAGCAGTTCTTC
TRBJ1-1 . . TRBV29-1 CSVWTGGMNTEAFF TGCAGCGTTTGGACGGGAGGAATGAACACTGAAGCTTTCTTT
TRBJ2-7 . TRBD2 TRBV30 CAWSVSGGFGEQYF TGTGCCTGGAGTGTAAGCGGGGGTTTCGGCGAGCAGTACTTC
TRBJ1-2 . . TRBV20-1 CSASARSSYGYTF TGCAGTGCTAGTGCCCGGAGCAGCTATGGCTACACCTTC
TRBJ2-3 . TRBD1 TRBV19 CASKDRALSTDTQYF TGTGCCAGTAAAGACAGGGCGCTAAGCACAGATACGCAGTATTTT
TRBJ2-1 . TRBD2 TRBV7-6 CASSLSGGAYNEQFF TGTGCCAGCAGCCTTAGCGGGGGGGCGTACAATGAGCAGTTCTTC